This is a list of T cell receptor beta chains from one sample in a study of beta chain features in type 1 diabetes. Clones were read by immunoSEQ multiplex PCR, and TCRdb kept only the in-frame ones, dropping some. The sample holds more than 300,000 clones, 8% seen once. The sample consisted of central memory CD4+ T cells from blood. Every receptor here comes from a young woman in good health. CDR3s leave out the opening cysteine and the closing phenylalanine or tryptophan. Size tells how often a clone was seen (once, few, many) or the class of an expanded clone, and some rows leave it out.

j_call	clone_size	v_call	cdr3_aa
TRBJ2-1	.	TRBV9	ASSVATGPFNEQF
TRBJ2-5	few	TRBV6-6	ASSSPHHQETQY
TRBJ2-5	many	TRBV9	ASSVTSGFQETQY
TRBJ2-1	many	TRBV9	ASSILAETYNEQF
TRBJ1-5	few	TRBV20-1	SAQGDQPQH
TRBJ2-5	few	TRBV7-2	ASSFFTGAGETQY
TRBJ1-1	.	TRBV4-3	ASSPKGTGYTEAF
TRBJ2-7	few	TRBV2	ASSERDTPKQY
.	.	TRBV7-2	ASSRGTSGAYEQY
TRBJ2-2	.	TRBV29-1	SVVLGGAGELF
TRBJ1-3	few	TRBV14	ASSQDAGGTIY
TRBJ1-2	many	TRBV5-6	ASSLSKSDGYT